The clone carrying this T cell receptor beta chain was observed a handful of times. The sample comes from a study of T cells after yellow fever vaccination. TCRdb re-called the 5' RACE reads with MiXCR, one entry per CDR3 protein. The data show some 500,000 distinct CDR3 sequences, approximately 15% seen once. V lost 3 bases to trimming and J lost 4 bases; unmatched junction nucleotides: 13. The CDR3 sequence is 17 residues long. Germline V lookup: CDR1 SGDLS, CDR2 YYNGEE. The sequenced sample was PBMCs, obtained on the day of the yellow fever booster vaccination. The chain couples TRBV9 to TRBJ2-5; 9 bases are shared with TRBD2. This clonotype originated in a young man who received the YFV17D yellow fever vaccine. The CDR3 DNA is TGTGCCAGCAGCGAGGCGGTAGCGGGGGCAGGACGAGAGACCCAGTACTTC. This codes for CASSEAVAGAGRETQYF.